Here is one TCR beta chain with its context. TCRdb keeps only in-frame clones here, not all; method: immunoSEQ multiplex PCR. The sample shows 150,000 to 160,000 clones, about 90% of them seen only once. This sample is part of a study of T cell responses to AZD1222 COVID-19 vaccine. Germline CDR1 is LNHDA and CDR2 is SQIVND (reference sequence). CDR3 size: 13 residues. Trimming pared 8 bases from V and 5 bases from J, leaving 15 bases between. V and J are TRBV19 and TRBJ1-2; D perhaps matches TRBD1 (5 bases). This receptor was identified in an adult in good health. Source: peripheral blood, taken on day 0 of MenACWY control vaccination. The chain's CDR3 is CASGVGGAYGYTF. CDR3 DNA sequence: TGTGCCAGTGGTGTGGGGGGTGCGTATGGCTACACCTTC.